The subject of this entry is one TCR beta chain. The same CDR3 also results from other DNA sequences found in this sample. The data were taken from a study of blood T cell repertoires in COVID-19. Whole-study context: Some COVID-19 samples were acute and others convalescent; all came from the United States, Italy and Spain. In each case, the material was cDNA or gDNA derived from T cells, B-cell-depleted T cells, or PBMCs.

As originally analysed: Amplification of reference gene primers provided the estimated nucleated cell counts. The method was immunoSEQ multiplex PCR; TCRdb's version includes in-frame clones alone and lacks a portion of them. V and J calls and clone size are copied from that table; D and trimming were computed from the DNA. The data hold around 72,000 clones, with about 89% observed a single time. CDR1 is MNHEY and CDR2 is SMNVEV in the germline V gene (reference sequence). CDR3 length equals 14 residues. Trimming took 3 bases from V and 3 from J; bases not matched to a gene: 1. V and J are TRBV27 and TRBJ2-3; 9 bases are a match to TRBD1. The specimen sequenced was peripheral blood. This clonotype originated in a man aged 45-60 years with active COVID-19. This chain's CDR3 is CASSFGTGTDTQYF. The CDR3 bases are TGTGCCAGCAGTTTCGGGACAGGGACAGATACGCAGTATTTT.